This T cell receptor (beta chain) was recovered during a study of control samples from healthy donors and cancer patients. The protocol was immunoSEQ multiplex PCR, while the TCRdb copy is restricted to in-frame clones and leaves out a portion. The table includes 110,000 or so clones, more than 80% detected once. Germline V gene lookup returns CDR1 MNHEY and CDR2 SVGAGI. The J segment lost 4 bases and the V segment lost 6 bases, leaving 9 bases of the junction unmatched. CDR3 length: 15 residues. V gene TRBV6-5 combines with J gene TRBJ1-2, with 9 bases that match TRBD1. Sequencing was done on a sample of blood. The TCR sequence derives from a man aged 45-65 years in good health. As DNA, the CDR3 is TGTGCCAGCAGCCTGTACAGGGGGCAGAGCTATGGCTACACCTTC. This translates into CASSLYRGQSYGYTF.